This T cell receptor (beta chain) came from a study of cytomegalovirus exposure and HLA in healthy donors. Per germline, CDR1 SGHDT and CDR2 YYEEEE. The CDR3 covers 15 residues. The V segment lost 4 bases and the J segment 2 bases; nucleotides outside the gene matches: 8. As for this clone: Its antigen is still unknown.

Points from the study as a whole: HLA restriction was apparent for most CMV-associated TCR beta chains in a later analysis.

The PCR used 60 Vbeta and 13 Jbeta primers. TCRdb's table, derived via immunoSEQ multiplex PCR, lists solely in-frame clones and lacks some. This table has approximately 160,000 clones, around 80% appearing once. At sampling all donors were nominally healthy, likely with unrecorded immune exposures. The origin of this receptor is a female donor in good health and CMV-seronegative. The sequenced material came from PBMCs. This rearrangement joins TRBV5-6 to TRBJ2-5; 7 bases agree with TRBD1. The CDR3 nucleotides are TGTGCCAGCAGCCCCTGGACAGGAATACAAGAGACCCAGTACTTC. Translated: CASSPWTGIQETQYF.